What follows are 5 T cell receptor beta chains derived from one specimen sequenced in a study of long-term antiretroviral therapy in people with HIV. Survey-level immunoSEQ v3.0 assays were run. Clones were read by immunoSEQ multiplex PCR, and TCRdb kept only the in-frame ones, dropping some. The sample has some 22,000 clones, 70% to 90% seen once; the top ten hold approximately 4.6%. The sequencing used unsorted PBMCs, collected 1.3 years after starting antiretroviral therapy. The receptors originated from a man in his 60s with HIV.

This chain connects TRBV9 to TRBJ2-3; no clear D gene. This CDR3 has 15 residues. Trimming shortened V by 4 bases and J by 0 bases, and 12 bases separated the two germline ends. Germline V lookup: CDR1 SGDLS, CDR2 YYNGEE. CDR3 amino acids: CASSPTLRSTDTQYF. CDR3 nucleotide sequence: TGTGCCAGCAGCCCTACCCTAAGAAGCACAGATACGCAGTATTTT.

The chain employs TRBV27 and TRBJ2-3, with D tentatively TRBD1 (6 bases). The length of the CDR3 is 13 residues. The ends were cut back, 8 bases at V and 1 base at J, with 10 bases in the middle. Germline CDR1 MNHEY, CDR2 SMNVEV (reference sequence). In DNA, the CDR3 is TGTGCCAGCGGTTACAGGGGCACAGATACGCAGTATTTT. Translating gives CASGYRGTDTQYF.

V usage is TRBV27 and J usage is TRBJ2-3; tentative D call: TRBD1 (6 bases). The ends were cut back, 7 bases at V and 3 bases at J, with 17 bases in the middle. Germline V gene sequence: CDR1 MNHEY, CDR2 SMNVEV (reference sequence). This CDR3 has 15 residues. The CDR3 reads CASTRGGPFTDTQYF. CDR3 DNA: TGTGCCAGCACCCGAGGGGGACCTTTTACAGATACGCAGTATTTT.

The chain has TRBV5-6 and TRBJ2-3; TRBD2 is a possible D gene (7 bases). CDR3 length: 15 residues. The germline CDR1 and CDR2 sequences are SGHDT and YYEEEE. Between the trimmed V and J ends, which lost 4 bases and 4 bases, there was a span of 16 bases. The CDR3: CASSPGPGGADTQYF. The CDR3 DNA follows: TGTGCCAGCAGCCCGGGGCCGGGGGGCGCAGATACGCAGTATTTT.

This clone was counted between two and nine times. The J gene is TRBJ1-5, the V gene TRBV7-3; D is undetermined. The CDR3 loop spans 14 amino acids. Germline-derived CDR1 and CDR2 are SGHTA and FQGTGA. The ends were cut back, 8 bases at V and 10 bases at J, with 21 bases in the middle. CDR3 bases: TGTGCCAGCCCCCTGGAGGGAGAATGGTTACCCCAGCATTTT. Translation: CASPLEGEWLPQHF.